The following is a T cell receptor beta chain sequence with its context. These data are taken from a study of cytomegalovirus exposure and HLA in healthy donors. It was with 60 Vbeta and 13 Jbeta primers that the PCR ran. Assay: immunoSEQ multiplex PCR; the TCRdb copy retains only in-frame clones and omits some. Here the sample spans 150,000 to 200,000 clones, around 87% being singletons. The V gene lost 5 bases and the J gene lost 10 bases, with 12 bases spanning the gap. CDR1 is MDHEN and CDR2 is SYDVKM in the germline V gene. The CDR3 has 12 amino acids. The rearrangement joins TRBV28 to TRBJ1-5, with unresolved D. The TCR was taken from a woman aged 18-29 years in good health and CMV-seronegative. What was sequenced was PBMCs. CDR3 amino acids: CASSPPRGPQHF. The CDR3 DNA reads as TGTGCCAGCAGTCCCCCCCGGGGACCCCAGCATTTT.